Following are 29 T cell receptor beta chains from one sample sequenced in a study of shared clonotypes between healthy human individuals. Clones were read by immunoSEQ multiplex PCR, and TCRdb kept only the in-frame ones, dropping some. The profile shows roughly 2.4 million clones, 95% of them singletons. Sequencing was performed on naive CD4+ T cells sorted from blood. Sample subset: CD45RA+ positively selected. These receptors originate from a man aged 18 to 29 in good health.

The gene calls are TRBV9 and TRBJ1-2; D remains unclear. V was cut by 1 base and J by 3 bases, with 13 bases left in between. The CDR3 spans 15 residues. The germline gives CDR1 SGDLS, CDR2 YYNGEE. The CDR3 nucleotides are TGTGCCAGCAGCGTAAATTCCCTCCAGTACTATGGCTACACCTTC. Protein: CASSVNSLQYYGYTF.

This chain uses TRBV27 with TRBJ2-6; D remains ambiguous. Germline CDR1 MNHEY, CDR2 SMNVEV (reference sequence). Trimming removed 8 bases from V and 4 bases from J, with 12 bases in between. The CDR3 extends over 14 amino acids. CDR3 bases: TGTGCCAGCCTTAAGGTTGGAGGGGCCAACGTCCTGACTTTC. This translates into CASLKVGGANVLTF.

J is TRBJ2-2 and V is TRBV7-3, with TRBD1 identical over 8 bases. The CDR3 is 15 amino acids. The germline gives CDR1 SGHTA, CDR2 FQGTGA. V lost 5 bases, J lost 5 bases, and 7 bases stayed unmatched. The CDR3 DNA is TGTGCCAGCAGCATACAGGGGGAAATGACCGGGGAGCTGTTTTTT. Residues: CASSIQGEMTGELFF.

This sequence joins TRBV6-1 and TRBJ1-2; the match to TRBD1 covers 8 bases. CDR1 and CDR2 (germline): MNHNS, SASEGT. The CDR3 runs to 13 residues. Trimming took 6 bases from V and 4 from J; bases not matched to a gene: 4. CDR3 protein: CASRLTGAYGYTF. The CDR3 bases are TGTGCCAGCAGGTTGACAGGGGCCTATGGCTACACCTTC.

V usage is TRBV14 and J usage is TRBJ1-2; TRBD1 agrees at 10 bases. The CDR3 runs 15 residues. Trimming removed 1 base from V and 5 bases from J; junction bases left unmatched: 4. The V gene's germline CDR1 is SGHDN and CDR2 FVKESK. This chain's CDR3 is CASSQAGTGVYGYTF. CDR3 DNA: TGTGCCAGCAGCCAAGCTGGGACAGGGGTTTATGGCTACACCTTC.

With regard to this clone: Different DNA sequences within this sample yield the same CDR3. The gene calls are TRBV7-9 and TRBJ1-2; 8 bases line up with TRBD1. The V gene's germline CDR1 is SEHNR and CDR2 FQNEAQ (reference sequence). The CDR3 loop spans 14 amino acids. The V gene end was trimmed by 3 bases and the J gene end by 5 bases; junction bases not matched to a gene: 5. The CDR3 is CASSFSGGGYGYTF. DNA for the CDR3: TGTGCCAGCAGCTTTTCAGGGGGCGGGTATGGCTACACCTTC.

V usage is TRBV6-1 and J usage is TRBJ1-5; 7 bases map to TRBD1. Germline lookup yields CDR1 MNHNS and CDR2 SASEGT. The CDR3 is 14 amino acids. Trimming cost V 7 bases and J 4 bases; bases outside gene matches: 7. In DNA, the CDR3 is TGTGCCAGCAACCGGGACAGACAAAATCAGCCCCAGCATTTT. The encoded protein is CASNRDRQNQPQHF.

This clone was recorded once. This chain links TRBV4-3 with TRBJ1-2; no clear D gene. Germline V gene lookup returns CDR1 LGHNA and CDR2 YSLEER. This CDR3 has 16 amino acids. The V end lost 4 bases, the J end lost 8 bases, and 23 bases lay between the germline ends. The CDR3, as DNA: TGCGCCAGCAGCCCCCAGGCCCTGGACGGAACTCGAGGCTACACCTTC. Protein: CASSPQALDGTRGYTF.

The chain employs TRBV19 and TRBJ2-5; D is ambiguous. The CDR3 extends over 11 amino acids. Between the trimmed V and J ends, which lost 5 bases and 4 bases, there was a span of 5 bases. CDR1 is LNHDA, CDR2 SQIVND, per germline (reference sequence). CDR3 amino acids: CASSARETQYF. CDR3 nucleotide sequence: TGTGCCAGTAGTGCCAGAGAGACCCAGTACTTC.

This chain connects TRBV6-1 to TRBJ1-5, with TRBD1 matching 8 bases. This CDR3 contains 14 residues. With V trimmed by 4 bases and J by 6 bases, 5 bases remained unmatched. Germline V gives CDR1 MNHNS, CDR2 SASEGT. The CDR3: CASSGQGAVQPQHF. CDR3 DNA: TGTGCCAGCAGTGGGCAGGGGGCTGTTCAGCCCCAGCATTTT.

The chain couples TRBV27 to TRBJ2-1, with unresolved D. The germline V gene has CDR1 MNHEY and CDR2 SMNVEV (reference sequence). The CDR3 consists of 15 residues. V lost 10 bases to trimming and J lost 7 bases, with 23 bases between them. CDR3 nucleotides: TGTGCCACCAGCATTGCTGGATCTTGGGCAAATGAGCAGTTCTTC. Encoded protein: CATSIAGSWANEQFF.

This clone was recorded only once. In the same sample, other DNA sequences code for this CDR3. The chain employs TRBV7-2 and TRBJ2-2; TRBD1 matches at 7 bases. Trimming removed 1 base from V and 5 bases from J; junction bases left unmatched: 1. CDR1 SGHTA and CDR2 FQGNSA come from the germline V gene. The CDR3 contains 14 residues. This CDR3 reads CASSLDRGTGELFF. The CDR3 DNA reads as TGTGCCAGCAGCTTAGACAGGGGAACCGGGGAGCTGTTTTTT.

The chain carries TRBV5-1 and TRBJ2-5; 7 bases are a match to TRBD2. V lost 4 bases to trimming and J lost 9 bases; unmatched junction nucleotides: 12. CDR3 length: 14 amino acids. The germline V gene encodes CDR1 SGHRS and CDR2 YFSETQ. CDR3 DNA: TGCGCCAGCAGCGCCGGGTCGTCGGGGAGGGCCCAGTACTTC. As protein: CASSAGSSGRAQYF.

The count of this clone is one. The V call is TRBV6-6, the J call TRBJ1-4; D call uncertain. This CDR3 is 11 amino acids long. Germline-derived CDR1 and CDR2 are MNHNY and SVGAGI (reference sequence). Trimming took off 5 bases at V and 3 bases at J, with 1 base between the two ends. CDR3 residues: CASSANEKLFF. The CDR3 nucleotides are TGTGCCAGCAGTGCTAATGAAAAACTGTTTTTT.

This clone showed up just once. DNA for the CDR3: TGTGCCAGCAGCTTAGGGCCTAGCATGTACAATGAGCAGTTCTTC. Encoded protein: CASSLGPSMYNEQFF. This chain connects TRBV7-2 to TRBJ2-1, with D possibly TRBD2 on 5 matching bases. Trimming shortened V by 1 base and J by 4 bases, and 11 bases separated the two germline ends. Germline V gene data show CDR1 as SGHTA and CDR2 as FQGNSA. There are 15 residues in the CDR3.

Of note for this clone: Other DNA sequences of this sample code for an identical CDR3. J is TRBJ1-1 and V is TRBV18; D unresolved. The V end lost 3 bases, the J end lost 9 bases, and 11 bases lay between the germline ends. The germline CDR1 and CDR2 sequences are KGHSH and LQKENI. The CDR3 is made up of 12 amino acids. The CDR3 sequence: CASSPGSEKAFF. CDR3 DNA sequence: TGTGCCAGCTCACCTGGATCAGAGAAAGCTTTCTTT.

The chain uses TRBV6-6 and TRBJ2-5, with 8 bases fitting TRBD2. The germline V gene has CDR1 MNHNY and CDR2 SVGAGI (reference sequence). V dropped 6 bases and J dropped 3; count of bases not matched to a gene: 0. The CDR3 has 12 residues. The CDR3 nucleotides are TGTGCCAGCAGCGGGGGGGAAGAGACCCAGTACTTC. Its translation: CASSGGEETQYF.

This chain links TRBV4-1 with TRBJ1-6; 8 nucleotides agree with TRBD1. CDR3 size: 18 residues. CDR1 MGHRA and CDR2 YSYEKL come from the germline V gene. After removal of 3 bases from V and 2 bases from J, the junction contained 9 bases not matched to a gene. The DNA of the CDR3 is TGCGCCAGCAGCCAGCTTCCGGGACAGGCGACCTATAATTCACCCCTCCACTTT. Translated: CASSQLPGQATYNSPLHF.

The sample holds one count of this clone. This rearrangement joins TRBV19 to TRBJ2-5; D is perhaps TRBD1 or TRBD2 (5 bases each). The V and J ends lost 8 bases and 5 bases respectively, with 21 bases between them. This CDR3 contains 15 residues. CDR1 LNHDA and CDR2 SQIVND come from the germline V gene (reference sequence). The CDR3 bases are TGTGCCAGTCGGAGTGTTGGGGCGGGCGTGGAGACCCAGTACTTC. Translation: CASRSVGAGVETQYF.

The rearrangement uses TRBV18 and TRBJ2-5; TRBD1 aligns across 10 bases. V lost 3 bases, J lost 5 bases, and 6 bases stayed unmatched. From germline, CDR1 is KGHSH and CDR2 LQKENI. The CDR3 contains 15 residues. CDR3 region: CASSPRTGGTETQYF. CDR3 coding DNA: TGTGCCAGCTCACCGAGGACAGGGGGGACCGAGACCCAGTACTTC.

A single count supports this clone. V gene TRBV18 combines with J gene TRBJ2-7, with D perhaps assigned TRBD1 or TRBD2 (5 bases each). Germline CDR1 and CDR2: KGHSH and LQKENI. The CDR3 contains 15 residues. V was clipped by 3 bases and J by 0 bases, with 12 bases between them. CDR3 bases: TGTGCCAGCTCACCGAGTTGGGACGGCTCCTACGAGCAGTACTTC. Residues: CASSPSWDGSYEQYF. Full variable domain (outside the CDR3, taken from reference TRBV18 and TRBJ2-7): NAGVMQNPRHLVRRRGQEARLRCSPMKGHSHVYWYRQLPEEGLKFMVYLQKENIIDESGMPKERFSAEFPKEGPSILRIQQVVRGDSAAYFCASSPSWDGSYEQYFGPGTRLTVT.

This chain connects TRBV9 to TRBJ2-1; D might be TRBD2 (5 bases). Germline V gene sequence: CDR1 SGDLS, CDR2 YYNGEE. The germline V and J ends were trimmed by 0 bases and 7 bases, with 11 bases remaining between them. CDR3 length: 14 amino acids. The CDR3 loop is CASSVAGLANEQFF. The CDR3 DNA reads as TGTGCCAGCAGCGTAGCGGGGTTAGCAAATGAGCAGTTCTTC. The whole variable domain, filled in from reference TRBV9 and TRBJ2-1, reads DSGVTQTPKHLITATGQRVTLRCSPRSGDLSVYWYQQSLDQGLQFLIQYYNGEERAKGNILERFSAQQFPDLHSELNLSSLELGDSALYFCASSVAGLANEQFFGPGTRLTVL.

The V call is TRBV12-2, the J call TRBJ1-5; the table assigns TRBD1, which was not confirmed against the DNA. TRBV12-2 is described as a pseudogene. The CDR3 sequence is 17 residues long. The CDR3 DNA is TGTGCAAGTCGCTTAGGTACAGGGCGGAAGGACAATCAGCCCCAGCATTTT. This translates into CASRLGTGRKDNQPQHF.

The chain links TRBV7-6 to TRBJ2-7, with 9 positions matching TRBD1. Germline CDR1 SGHVS, CDR2 FNYEAQ. There are 13 residues in the CDR3. V shed 3 bases and J 7 bases; nucleotides not matched to a gene: 4. This chain's CDR3 is CASSLTGGKEQYF. In DNA form, the CDR3 reads TGTGCCAGCAGCTTGACAGGGGGGAAAGAGCAGTACTTC.

The chain has TRBV5-1 and TRBJ1-2; 9 positions agree with TRBD1. Germline CDR1 and CDR2: SGHRS and YFSETQ. CDR3 length: 15 residues. The V segment lost 0 bases and the J segment 6 bases; nucleotides outside the gene matches: 6. The DNA of the CDR3 is TGCGCCAGCAGCTTGGAGGGGACAGGGAGAGATGGCTACACCTTC. Protein product: CASSLEGTGRDGYTF.

The rearrangement links TRBV6-1 to TRBJ1-1, with a tentative D call TRBD1 (5 bases). Trimming left V 11 bases short and J 2 bases short, with 12 bases between. CDR1 is MNHNS, CDR2 SASEGT, per germline. This CDR3 comprises 12 residues. This CDR3 is CAGGRRNTEAFF. The CDR3 DNA sequence: TGTGCCGGGGGTCGAAGAAACACTGAAGCTTTCTTT.

The CDR3 DNA is TGTGCCAGCAGCGTGTGGACGGGGGACATGGAGACCCAGTACTTC. Protein product: CASSVWTGDMETQYF. V is TRBV9 and J is TRBJ2-5, with D perhaps given as TRBD1 or TRBD2 (6 bases each). CDR3 length equals 15 residues. Germline CDR1 SGDLS, CDR2 YYNGEE. Between the trimmed V and J ends, which lost 2 bases and 5 bases, there was a span of 16 bases.

This rearrangement joins TRBV2 to TRBJ2-5; D gene ambiguous. The CDR3 totals 15 residues. Per germline, CDR1 SNHLY and CDR2 FYNNEI. Between the trimmed V and J ends, which lost 4 bases and 5 bases, there was a span of 17 bases. The CDR3 DNA reads TGTGCCAGCAGTGTTTCGGTGGTCAGCGCCGAGACCCAGTACTTC. This encodes CASSVSVVSAETQYF. The full variable domain, its missing parts supplied by reference TRBV2 and TRBJ2-5, is EPEVTQTPSHQVTQMGQEVILRCVPISNHLYFYWYRQILGQKVEFLVSFYNNEISEKSEIFDDQFSVERPDGSNFTLKIRSTKLEDSAMYFCASSVSVVSAETQYFGPGTRLLVL.

For this clone: Compared with germline, one end of the junction differs, possibly owing to a read error. The J gene is TRBJ2-7, the V gene TRBV7-7; 7 bases are shared with TRBD1. Per the germline V gene, CDR1 is SSHAT and CDR2 is FNYEAQ (reference sequence). The CDR3 covers 15 residues. The CDR3 nucleotides are TGTGCTAGCAGCTTAGAACAGGGGAGAACCTACGAGCAGTACTTC. Protein sequence: CASSLEQGRTYEQYF.